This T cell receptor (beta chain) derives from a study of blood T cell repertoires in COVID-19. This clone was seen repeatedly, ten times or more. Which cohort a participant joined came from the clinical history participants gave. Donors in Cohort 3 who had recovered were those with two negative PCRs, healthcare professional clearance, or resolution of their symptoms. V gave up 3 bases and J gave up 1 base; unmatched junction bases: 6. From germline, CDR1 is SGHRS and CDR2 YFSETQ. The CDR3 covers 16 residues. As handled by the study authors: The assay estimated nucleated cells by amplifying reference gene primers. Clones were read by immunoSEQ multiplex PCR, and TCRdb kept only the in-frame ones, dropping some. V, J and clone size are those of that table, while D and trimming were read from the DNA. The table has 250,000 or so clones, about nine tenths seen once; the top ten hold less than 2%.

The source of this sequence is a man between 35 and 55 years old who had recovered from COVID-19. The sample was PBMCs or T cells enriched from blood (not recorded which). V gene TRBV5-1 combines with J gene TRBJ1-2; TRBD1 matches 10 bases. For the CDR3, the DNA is TGCGCCAGCAGCTGGGGACAGGGGACGAGTAACTATGGCTACACCTTC. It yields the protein CASSWGQGTSNYGYTF.